This TCR beta chain came from a study of blood T cell repertoires in COVID-19. Trimming took 4 bases from V and 7 from J; bases not matched to a gene: 16. CDR1 is GTSNPN, CDR2 SVGIG, per germline (reference sequence). The CDR3 length is 17 residues. Clones were sequenced by immunoSEQ multiplex PCR, and TCRdb holds only the in-frame ones, with some missing. Found here are 210,000 or so clones, 84% of them singletons; the top ten hold about 2%. The cohort comprised adults aged about 18 to 100 years residing in approximately 25 US areas. Before being deemed recovered, Cohort 3 donors had two negative PCRs, clearance, or symptom resolution.

The clonotype originates from a man aged 55-75 years who had recovered from COVID-19. V and J are TRBV30 and TRBJ2-1; TRBD2 agrees at 10 bases. The sample taken for sequencing was PBMCs or T cells enriched from blood (not recorded which). CDR3 sequence reads: CAWTPHPLKRGGNEQFF. The CDR3 DNA is TGTGCCTGGACTCCCCATCCCCTAAAGCGGGGGGGAAATGAGCAGTTCTTC. The whole variable domain, remainder taken from reference TRBV30 and TRBJ2-1, is SQTIHQWPATLVQPVGSPLSLECTVEGTSNPNLYWYRQAAGRGLQLLFYSVGIGQISSEVPQNLSASRPQDRQFILSSKKLLLSDSGFYLCAWTPHPLKRGGNEQFFGPGTRLTVL.